This T cell receptor beta chain comes out of a study of shared clonotypes between healthy human individuals (TCRdb year 2020). Background on the whole study: Three men and a couple of women, aged 18 to 49 years, made up the cohort. To estimate repertoire size and how much clonotype sharing occurs between individuals, the study deeply sequenced the blood TCR repertoires of 4 to 6 healthy adults. Per donor, three plates each were used for CD4 naive and CD4 memory, two for CD8 naive, and one for CD8 memory. Per donor, leukapheresis produced somewhere between about 0.94 and 9.5 billion PBMCs. To increase sequencing depth and limit assay-specific biases, different laboratories used diverse techniques to prepare libraries and sequence TCR repertoires. What the authors observed across the whole study: Incomplete sequencing was indicated by rarefaction of sorted-subset datasets, despite the large sequencing depth. Across a handful of donors, approximately 5% of naive CD4, approximately 4% of naive CD8, 2% to 2.5% of memory CD4, and over 0.35% of memory CD8 clonotypes were shared. Sampling was limited to blood, and TCR repertoires in tissue likely differ from TCR repertoires in blood. The small number of donors limited the genetic and exposure-history diversity represented. Estimated clonotype richness was generally larger for naive than for memory subsets. Pairwise subsampling led to the expectation that sequencing depth would affect the degree of clonotype sharing among donors. Compared with non-shared clonotypes, the clonotypes found in all four sorted-subset donors had higher generation probabilities.

The CDR1 and CDR2 encoded by the germline V gene (reference sequence) are SGHKS and YYEKEE. V is clipped by 6 bases and J by 5 bases, and the sequence between their germline boundaries is 8 bases long. CDR3 length: 11 amino acids, cysteine to phenylalanine. Only CDR3 DNA is held: 33 bases, read in frame from base 1. Healthy HIV-negative adults with no recently reported acute infections or vaccinations were included as donors. Every donor was a Caucasian adult living in Nashville, Tennessee, USA. CD4+ T cells were enriched through magnetic negative selection, after which naive cells were positively selected on CD45RA and the remaining negative fraction served as the memory subset. Blood was collected by leukapheresis, and PBMCs were isolated by Ficoll-Histopaque density gradient centrifugation and then cryopreserved in liquid nitrogen vapor phase. Purity and quantity of every magnetically sorted T cell population were checked by analytical flow cytometry. From each sorted fraction, genomic DNA was isolated and quantified by UV absorbance on a Nanodrop 2000c.

Points on this clone: The clone's antigen remains unknown. One base away there is no much larger clone; base qualities are not given.

Using the deep immunoSEQ assay, multiplex PCR amplified TCR CDR3 regions from genomic DNA. Genomic DNA extracted from each cell subset was distributed evenly over all wells of several immunoSEQ 96-well plates, and each plate served as one replicate. For sorted subsets, about 210 ng of genomic DNA, equivalent to 30,000 or so T cell genomes, went into each replicate PCR. The purified libraries were quantified using a Qubit 3.0 fluorometer, sized with a Bioanalyzer 2100, and then quantified again using the KAPA Library Quantification kit. Each immunoSEQ 96-well plate was sequenced on its own single-read 150-cycle Illumina NextSeq 550 flow cell. The study's own analysis went as follows. Because the immunoSEQ output included only junctional sequences and no quality scores, the filtering could not be the same as the filtering used for full-length reads. Sequences were annotated with PyIR, a Python wrapper for IgBLAST v1.9, using IMGT germline references to assign V/J genes and CDR3. Any read was removed if the V/J assignment was weak (E-value above 1e-6), the CDR3 was missing, or the read contained stop codons, out-of-frame junctions, or ambiguous translated residues. V3J clonotypes were defined as sequences sharing the same inferred V gene, J gene, and CDR3 amino acid sequence. The percentage overlap between two repertoires was calculated by dividing the number of shared unique clonotypes by the size of the smaller repertoire. Richness of each repertoire was evaluated using RTK rarefaction, the Chao1 estimator, and Recon v2.1 estimates of unobserved clonotypes. For all TCRbeta clonotypes obtained by the gDNA method from four donors, generation probabilities were computed with OLGA. TCRdb took over this immuneACCESS table, retaining in-frame rearrangements with V and J assigned. Such tables are incomplete; in checked studies, under half of the missing clones stem from an unresolved V gene, and the remainder is unexplained. V and J calls and clone size are those listed in that table; D and trimming were worked out from the DNA. This sample is represented by about 2,500,000 clones; approximately 94% of them were singletons. 0.13% to 0.15% of the sample belongs to the ten largest clones.

The clonotype originates from a young man in good health. Material: naive CD4+ T cells sorted from blood. Taken with the paper, the label for cell subset or site translates to: CD45RA+ positively selected. Rearrangement joined TRBV5-5 to TRBJ2-5, with no confident D gene call. The CDR3 region: CASTFLETQYF. The DNA sequence is as follows: TGTGCCAGCACCTTTTTGGAGACCCAGTACTTC.